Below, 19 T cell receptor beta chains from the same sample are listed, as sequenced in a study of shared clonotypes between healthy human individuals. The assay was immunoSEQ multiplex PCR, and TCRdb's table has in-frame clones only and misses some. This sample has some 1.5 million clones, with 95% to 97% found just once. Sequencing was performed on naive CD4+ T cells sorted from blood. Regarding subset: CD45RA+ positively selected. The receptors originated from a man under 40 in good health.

The chain's CDR3 is CASSSERGPREYF. CDR3 DNA: TGTGCCAGCAGTTCCGAAAGGGGACCCAGGGAGTACTTC. The chain uses TRBV28 and TRBJ2-7; D might be TRBD1 or TRBD2, each matching 5 bases. CDR3 length: 13 amino acids. Germline CDR1 and CDR2: MDHEN and SYDVKM. The V gene lost 4 bases and the J gene lost 11 bases, with 18 bases spanning the gap.

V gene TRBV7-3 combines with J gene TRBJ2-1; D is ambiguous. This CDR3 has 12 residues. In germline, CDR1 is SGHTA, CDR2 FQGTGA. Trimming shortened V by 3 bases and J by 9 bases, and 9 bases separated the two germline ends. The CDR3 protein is CASSFPWGEQFF. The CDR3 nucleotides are TGTGCCAGCAGCTTCCCGTGGGGTGAGCAGTTCTTC. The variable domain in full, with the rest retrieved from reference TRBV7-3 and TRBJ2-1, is GAGVSQTPSNKVTEKGKYVELRCDPISGHTALYWYRQSLGQGPEFLIYFQGTGAADDSGLPNDRFFAVRPEGSVSTLKIQRTERGDSAVYLCASSFPWGEQFFGPGTRLTVL.

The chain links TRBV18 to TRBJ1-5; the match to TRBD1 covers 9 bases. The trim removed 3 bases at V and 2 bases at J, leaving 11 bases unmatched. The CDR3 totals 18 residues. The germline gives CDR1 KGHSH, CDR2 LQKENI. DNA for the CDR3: TGTGCCAGCTCACCGACGGCAGGGACAGGGTTCGGCAATCAGCCCCAGCATTTT. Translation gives CASSPTAGTGFGNQPQHF.

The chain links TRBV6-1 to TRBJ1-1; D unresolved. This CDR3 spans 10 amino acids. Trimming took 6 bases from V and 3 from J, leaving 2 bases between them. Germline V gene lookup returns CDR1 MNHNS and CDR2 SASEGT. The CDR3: CASRYTEAFF. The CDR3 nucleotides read TGTGCCAGCAGGTACACTGAAGCTTTCTTT.

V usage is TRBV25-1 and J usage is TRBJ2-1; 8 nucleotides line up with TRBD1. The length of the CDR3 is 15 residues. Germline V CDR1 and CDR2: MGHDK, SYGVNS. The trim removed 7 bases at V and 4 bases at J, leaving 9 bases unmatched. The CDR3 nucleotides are TGTGCCAGCACTCCTGCAGGGGGCCGTTACAATGAGCAGTTCTTC. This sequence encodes CASTPAGGRYNEQFF. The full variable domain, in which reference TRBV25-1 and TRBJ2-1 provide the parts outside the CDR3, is EADIYQTPRYLVIGTGKKITLECSQTMGHDKMYWYQQDPGMELHLIHYSYGVNSTEKGDLSSESTVSRIRTEHFPLTLESARPSHTSQYLCASTPAGGRYNEQFFGPGTRLTVL.

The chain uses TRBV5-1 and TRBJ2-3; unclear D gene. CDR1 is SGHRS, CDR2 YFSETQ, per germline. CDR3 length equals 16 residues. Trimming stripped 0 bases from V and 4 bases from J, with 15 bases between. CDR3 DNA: TGCGCCAGCAGCTTGGCCGATGGGGATCCGGCAGATACGCAGTATTTT. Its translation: CASSLADGDPADTQYF.

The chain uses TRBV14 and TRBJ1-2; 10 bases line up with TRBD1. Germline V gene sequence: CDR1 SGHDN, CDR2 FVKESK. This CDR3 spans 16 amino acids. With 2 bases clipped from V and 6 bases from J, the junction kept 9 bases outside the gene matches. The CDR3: CASSQFLGTGDNGYTF. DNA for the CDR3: TGTGCCAGCAGCCAATTCCTGGGGACAGGGGACAATGGCTACACCTTC.

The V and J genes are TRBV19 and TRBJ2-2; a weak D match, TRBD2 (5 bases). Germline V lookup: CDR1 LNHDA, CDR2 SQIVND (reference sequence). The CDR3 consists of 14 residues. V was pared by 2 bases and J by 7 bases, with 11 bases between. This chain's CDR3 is CASSIRGRNGELFF. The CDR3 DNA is TGTGCCAGTAGTATAAGAGGGAGAAACGGGGAGCTGTTTTTT. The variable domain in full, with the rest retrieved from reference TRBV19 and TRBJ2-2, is DGGITQSPKYLFRKEGQNVTLSCEQNLNHDAMYWYRQDPGQGLRLIYYSQIVNDFQKGDIAEGYSVSREKKESFPLTVTSAQKNPTAFYLCASSIRGRNGELFFGEGSRLTVL.

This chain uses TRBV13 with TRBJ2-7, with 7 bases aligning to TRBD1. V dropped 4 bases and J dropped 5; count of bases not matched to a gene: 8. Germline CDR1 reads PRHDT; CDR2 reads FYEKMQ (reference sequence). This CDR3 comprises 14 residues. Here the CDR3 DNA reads TGTGCCAGCAGCTCCCGACAGGGCGTCCACGAGCAGTACTTC. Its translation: CASSSRQGVHEQYF.

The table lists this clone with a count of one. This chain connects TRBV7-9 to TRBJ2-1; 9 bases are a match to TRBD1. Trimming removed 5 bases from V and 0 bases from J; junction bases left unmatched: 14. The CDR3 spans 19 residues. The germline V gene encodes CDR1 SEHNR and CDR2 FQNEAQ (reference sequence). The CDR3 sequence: CASSPWDRASPGSYNEQFF. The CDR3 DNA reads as TGTGCCAGCAGCCCATGGGACAGGGCTAGCCCAGGCTCCTACAATGAGCAGTTCTTC.

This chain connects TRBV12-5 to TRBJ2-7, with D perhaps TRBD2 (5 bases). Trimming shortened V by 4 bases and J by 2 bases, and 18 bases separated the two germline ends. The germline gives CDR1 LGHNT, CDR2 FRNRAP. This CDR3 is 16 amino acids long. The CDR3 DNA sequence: TGTGCTAGTGGTTCTCAAAGCGGCTACTCCACCTACGAGCAGTACTTC. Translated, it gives CASGSQSGYSTYEQYF.

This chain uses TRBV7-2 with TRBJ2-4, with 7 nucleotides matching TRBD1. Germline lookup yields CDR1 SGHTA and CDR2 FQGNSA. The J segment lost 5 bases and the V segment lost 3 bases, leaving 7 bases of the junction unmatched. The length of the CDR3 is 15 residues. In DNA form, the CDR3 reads TGTGCCAGCAGCTTCCCACAGGGGAACCAAAACATTCAGTACTTC. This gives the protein CASSFPQGNQNIQYF.

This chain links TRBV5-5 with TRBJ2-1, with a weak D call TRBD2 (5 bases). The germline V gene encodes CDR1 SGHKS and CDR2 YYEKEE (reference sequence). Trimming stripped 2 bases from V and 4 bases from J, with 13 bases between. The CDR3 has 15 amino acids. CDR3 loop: CASSFLYSAYNEQFF. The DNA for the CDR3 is TGTGCCAGCAGCTTTCTGTATAGCGCGTACAATGAGCAGTTCTTC.

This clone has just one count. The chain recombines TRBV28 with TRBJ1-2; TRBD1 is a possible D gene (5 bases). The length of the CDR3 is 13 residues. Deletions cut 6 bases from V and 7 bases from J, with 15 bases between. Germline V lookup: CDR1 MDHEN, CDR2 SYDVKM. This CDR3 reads CASSLSQGSGYTF. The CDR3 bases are TGTGCCAGCAGCCTCTCTCAGGGTTCTGGCTACACCTTC.

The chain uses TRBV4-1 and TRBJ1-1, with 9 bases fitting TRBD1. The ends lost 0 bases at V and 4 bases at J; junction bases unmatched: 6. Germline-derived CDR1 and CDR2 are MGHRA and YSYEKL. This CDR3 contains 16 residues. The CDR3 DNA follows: TGCGCCAGCAGCCAAGATCGGGACAGGGTTGGCACTGAAGCTTTCTTT. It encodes CASSQDRDRVGTEAFF.

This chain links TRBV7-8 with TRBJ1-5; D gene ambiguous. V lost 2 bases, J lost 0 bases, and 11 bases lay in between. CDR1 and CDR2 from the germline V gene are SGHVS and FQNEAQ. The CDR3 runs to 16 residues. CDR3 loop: CASSLRSVDSNQPQHF. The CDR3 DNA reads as TGTGCCAGCAGCTTACGGTCCGTTGATAGCAATCAGCCCCAGCATTTT.

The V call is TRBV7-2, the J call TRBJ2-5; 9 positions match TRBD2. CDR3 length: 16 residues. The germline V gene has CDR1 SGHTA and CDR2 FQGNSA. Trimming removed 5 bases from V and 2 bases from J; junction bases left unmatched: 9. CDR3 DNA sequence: TGTGCCAGCAGCCAACAGACTAGCGGTACGCAAGAGACCCAGTACTTC. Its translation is CASSQQTSGTQETQYF.

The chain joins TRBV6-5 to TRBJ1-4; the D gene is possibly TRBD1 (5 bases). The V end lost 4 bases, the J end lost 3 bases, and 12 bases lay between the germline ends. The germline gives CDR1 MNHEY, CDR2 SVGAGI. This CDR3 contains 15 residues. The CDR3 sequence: CASSSQGGANEKLFF. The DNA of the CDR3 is TGTGCCAGCAGTTCCCAGGGCGGGGCTAATGAAAAACTGTTTTTT.

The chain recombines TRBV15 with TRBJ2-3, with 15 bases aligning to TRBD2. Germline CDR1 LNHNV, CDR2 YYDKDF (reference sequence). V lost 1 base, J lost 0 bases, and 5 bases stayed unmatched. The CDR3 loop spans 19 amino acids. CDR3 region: CATSRGHGLAGGSTDTQYF. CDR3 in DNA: TGTGCCACCAGCAGAGGCCACGGACTAGCGGGAGGGAGCACAGATACGCAGTATTTT.